This passage covers 28 T cell receptor beta chains from one sample sequenced in a study of glioma-infiltrating T cells after dendritic cell vaccination. Time point described: after dendritic cell vaccination, including at tumor progression/relapse. Some clones are missing from TCRdb's copy, which holds only in-frame ones; the method was immunoSEQ multiplex PCR. This table has 91,000 or so clones, roughly 80% appearing once. Sequencing used blood, obtained after dendritic cell vaccination. Receptors originate from a human donor with glioblastoma.

The chain recombines TRBV6-5 with TRBJ1-1, with unresolved D. V shed 0 bases and J shed 1 base, with 9 bases lying between them. This CDR3 spans 15 amino acids. Germline V gene data show CDR1 as MNHEY and CDR2 as SVGAGI. CDR3 region: CASSYSITENTEAFF. In DNA, the CDR3 is TGTGCCAGCAGTTACTCGATAACAGAGAACACTGAAGCTTTCTTT.

This clone was found once. The chain combines TRBV11-2 with TRBJ2-7, with a weak D call TRBD2 (6 bases). Trimming pared 0 bases from V and 0 bases from J, leaving 18 bases between. CDR1 SGHAT and CDR2 FQNNGV come from the germline V gene. The CDR3 extends over 18 amino acids. The CDR3 loop reads CASSLDGVGVAASYEQYF. For the CDR3, the DNA is TGTGCCAGCAGCTTAGATGGCGTTGGGGTAGCGGCCTCCTACGAGCAGTACTTC.

The gene calls are TRBV11-3 and TRBJ2-3; no firm D call. CDR3 length: 11 amino acids. V was trimmed by 8 bases and J by 3 bases, leaving 6 bases between them. Germline CDR1 reads SGHNT; CDR2 reads YENEEA. CDR3 residues: CASSRTDTQYF. Here the CDR3 DNA reads TGTGCCAGCTCTAGGACAGATACGCAGTATTTT.

V usage is TRBV11-2 and J usage is TRBJ2-5, with TRBD2 identical over 14 bases. The CDR3 extends over 17 amino acids. CDR1 and CDR2 (germline): SGHAT, FQNNGV. V lost 5 bases, J lost 4 bases, and 9 bases stayed unmatched. The CDR3 loop reads CASSPGLAGARGETQYF. CDR3 bases: TGTGCCAGCAGCCCGGGACTAGCGGGGGCCCGGGGAGAGACCCAGTACTTC.

The rearrangement joins TRBV5-1 to TRBJ1-1; D unresolved. The CDR3 loop spans 12 amino acids. The V gene lost 5 bases and the J gene lost 1 base, with 6 bases spanning the gap. Germline V gene lookup returns CDR1 SGHRS and CDR2 YFSETQ. CDR3 protein: CASRAQNTEAFF. The CDR3 region has the DNA TGCGCCAGCAGGGCACAGAACACTGAAGCTTTCTTT.

The chain combines TRBV10-3 with TRBJ2-4; maybe TRBD2 (6 bases). Germline V gene data show CDR1 as ENHRY and CDR2 as SYGVKD. This CDR3 has 12 amino acids. Trimming stripped 6 bases from V and 8 bases from J, with 11 bases between. The DNA for the CDR3 is TGTGCCATCAGGGAATCGGGGGACATTCAGTACTTC. This translates into CAIRESGDIQYF.

This chain uses TRBV30 with TRBJ1-1; D call uncertain. In germline, CDR1 is GTSNPN, CDR2 SVGIG (reference sequence). V lost 2 bases to trimming and J lost 4 bases, with 14 bases between them. This CDR3 contains 14 residues. In DNA, the CDR3 is TGTGCCTGGAGTACTCTCTCGATCGGCACTGAAGCTTTCTTT. It codes for CAWSTLSIGTEAFF.

The J gene is TRBJ2-5, the V gene TRBV5-6; D call uncertain. The J call may be faulty, since TRBJ2-7 better matches the DNA end. The CDR3 runs 13 residues. Germline assignment: CDR1 SGHDT and CDR2 YYEEEE. CDR3: CASSQRMSYEQYF. The CDR3 bases are TGTGCCAGCAGCCAAAGAATGAGCTACGAGCAGTACTTC.

The chain joins TRBV19 to TRBJ2-2; 10 bases are a match to TRBD2. V gave up 4 bases and J gave up 1 base; unmatched junction bases: 9. The CDR3 runs to 18 residues. In germline, CDR1 is LNHDA, CDR2 SQIVND (reference sequence). The CDR3 loop is CASSTHLASGGNTGELFF. The CDR3 bases are TGTGCCAGTAGTACCCATTTGGCTAGCGGGGGGAACACCGGGGAGCTGTTTTTT.

This sequence joins TRBV28 and TRBJ1-2, with D possibly being TRBD1 (5 bases). The CDR3 consists of 13 residues. Trimming took off 4 bases at V and 8 bases at J, with 14 bases between the two ends. CDR1 and CDR2 from the germline V gene are MDHEN and SYDVKM. The chain's CDR3 is CASSYGGAEGYTF. The CDR3 bases are TGTGCCAGCAGTTACGGAGGGGCGGAAGGCTACACCTTC.

The chain employs TRBV6-1 and TRBJ2-3; D is unresolved. CDR1 and CDR2 (germline): MNHNS, SASEGT. V was pared by 2 bases and J by 6 bases, with 6 bases between. CDR3 length: 12 amino acids. The CDR3 region is CASSEWRDTQYF. The CDR3 DNA reads as TGTGCCAGCAGTGAATGGCGGGATACGCAGTATTTT.

The chain has TRBV4-1 and TRBJ1-2; D remains ambiguous. The germline V gene encodes CDR1 MGHRA and CDR2 YSYEKL. The CDR3 length is 14 residues. Trimming removed 2 bases at V and 4 bases at J, with 11 bases between. The CDR3, as DNA: TGCGCCAGCAGCCAAATCTTCTCTAGCTATGGCTACACCTTC. Protein product: CASSQIFSSYGYTF.

The chain has TRBV5-6 and TRBJ2-1; 7 nucleotides align to TRBD2. The length of the CDR3 is 15 residues. Germline trimming cut 6 bases from V and 9 bases from J; bases unmatched to any gene: 15. Germline V gene lookup returns CDR1 SGHDT and CDR2 YYEEEE. The CDR3 sequence is CASTSSGTIGIEQFF. Here the CDR3 DNA reads TGTGCCAGCACCAGCTCAGGGACTATCGGTATTGAGCAGTTCTTC.

The sample holds one count of this clone. The chain has TRBV21-1 and TRBJ2-3; the DNA was not compared with TRBD2, the D call given in the table. TRBV21-1 is reported as a pseudogene. The CDR3 is 14 amino acids. CDR3 residues: CASSKGLDPREKYF. The CDR3 nucleotides are TGTGCCAGCAGCAAAGGTTTGGACCCTCGGGAGAAGTATTTT.

This clone came up once. The chain carries TRBV9 and TRBJ2-2; a weak D match, TRBD2 (6 bases). The CDR3 has 16 residues. Looked up from germline, CDR1 is SGDLS and CDR2 is YYNGEE. The V and J ends lost 4 bases and 6 bases respectively, with 19 bases between them. CDR3 amino acids: CASSPRLGLGAGELFF. Here the CDR3 DNA reads TGTGCCAGCAGCCCCCGACTAGGTTTGGGCGCCGGGGAGCTGTTTTTT.

V is TRBV9 and J is TRBJ1-1; D is perhaps TRBD1 (6 bases). Germline CDR1 is SGDLS and CDR2 is YYNGEE. V shed 0 bases and J shed 5 bases, with 8 bases lying between them. This CDR3 comprises 13 residues. CDR3 DNA: TGTGCCAGCAGCGTAGACAGGGAGACTGAAGCTTTCTTT. It codes for CASSVDRETEAFF.

The chain uses TRBV2 and TRBJ1-2; D unresolved. The CDR3 extends over 13 amino acids. Looked up from germline, CDR1 is SNHLY and CDR2 is FYNNEI. Trimming cost V 5 bases and J 2 bases, with 9 bases left between them. The chain's CDR3 is CASSREDNYGYTF. In nucleotides, the CDR3 is TGTGCCAGCAGTAGGGAGGACAACTATGGCTACACCTTC.

The rearrangement links TRBV9 to TRBJ2-7; D perhaps matches TRBD2 (6 bases). Germline V lookup: CDR1 SGDLS, CDR2 YYNGEE. CDR3 length: 14 amino acids. Trimming took 4 bases from V and 5 from J, leaving 16 bases between them. CDR3 bases: TGTGCCAGCAGCCTCGGGAGCTCGAGGAACGAGCAGTACTTC. This gives the protein CASSLGSSRNEQYF.

The chain links TRBV30 to TRBJ2-1; no clear D gene. From germline, CDR1 is GTSNPN and CDR2 SVGIG (reference sequence). Trimming took off 3 bases at V and 6 bases at J, with 9 bases between the two ends. The CDR3 is 12 amino acids. This CDR3 is CAWREPRNEQFF. The CDR3 region has the DNA TGTGCCTGGAGGGAGCCCCGCAATGAGCAGTTCTTC. Full variable domain (missing parts from reference TRBV30 and TRBJ2-1): SQTIHQWPATLVQPVGSPLSLECTVEGTSNPNLYWYRQAAGRGLQLLFYSVGIGQISSEVPQNLSASRPQDRQFILSSKKLLLSDSGFYLCAWREPRNEQFFGPGTRLTVL.

The gene calls are TRBV7-2 and TRBJ2-1; D not certain. V lost 6 bases and J lost 5, with 20 bases in between. The CDR3 contains 16 residues. CDR1 is SGHTA and CDR2 is FQGNSA in the germline V gene. This chain's CDR3 is CASRPTGSRFHNEQFF. CDR3 nucleotides: TGTGCCAGCAGACCCACGGGTAGTCGTTTTCACAATGAGCAGTTCTTC.

J is TRBJ1-3 and V is TRBV5-1; TRBD1 agrees at 9 bases. The germline V gene encodes CDR1 SGHRS and CDR2 YFSETQ. V shed 4 bases and J 4 bases; nucleotides not matched to a gene: 6. The CDR3 extends over 15 amino acids. The CDR3 sequence: CASSIAGTGGNTIYF. As DNA, the CDR3 is TGCGCCAGCAGCATTGCCGGGACAGGGGGAAACACCATATATTTT.

The CDR3 spells CASSAGTGTGEKLFF. Written as DNA, the CDR3 is TGTGCCAGCAGTGCTGGGACAGGGACGGGTGAAAAACTGTTTTTT. This rearrangement joins TRBV2 to TRBJ1-4; 9 bases are a match to TRBD1. With 4 bases clipped from V and 7 bases from J, the junction kept 7 bases outside the gene matches. In germline, CDR1 is SNHLY, CDR2 FYNNEI. This CDR3 is built from 15 residues.

A note on this clone: A read error may account for a junction end that differs from germline. The rearrangement uses TRBV5-8 and TRBJ1-4, with 9 bases fitting TRBD1. Looked up from germline, CDR1 is SGHTS and CDR2 is YDEGEE. The CDR3 sequence is 12 residues long. Here the CDR3 reads CASSLAGRTGAF. DNA of the CDR3: TGTGCCAGCAGCCTAGCTGGAAGGACAGGGGCTTTT.

The V gene is TRBV5-4, the J gene TRBJ1-2; a weak D match, TRBD1 (6 bases). CDR3 size: 15 residues. V shed 2 bases and J shed 8 bases, with 19 bases lying between them. Germline loops: CDR1 SGHNT, CDR2 YYREEE (reference sequence). Written as DNA, the CDR3 is TGTGCCAGCAGCTTCTCGGGGGGCGCCCCGCAGGGCTACACCTTC. Protein product: CASSFSGGAPQGYTF.

The chain carries TRBV18 and TRBJ2-3; 8 nucleotides align to TRBD1. CDR1 is KGHSH, CDR2 LQKENI, per germline. CDR3 size: 16 residues. The trim removed 0 bases at V and 3 bases at J, leaving 5 bases unmatched. The CDR3 spells CASSPPRDRKTDTQYF. The CDR3 DNA reads as TGTGCCAGCTCACCACCGAGGGACAGGAAAACAGATACGCAGTATTTT.

The J gene is TRBJ2-5, the V gene TRBV5-1; 8 nucleotides align to TRBD1. The CDR3 runs to 17 residues. The V gene end was trimmed by 4 bases and the J gene end by 4 bases; junction bases not matched to a gene: 15. CDR1 and CDR2 from the germline V gene are SGHRS and YFSETQ. CDR3 DNA sequence: TGCGCCAGCAGCCCGGGCTACGGACAGGGTGATCCAGAGACCCAGTACTTC. Translating gives CASSPGYGQGDPETQYF. Using reference TRBV5-1 and TRBJ2-5 for the parts outside the CDR3, the full variable domain is KAGVTQTPRYLIKTRGQQVTLSCSPISGHRSVSWYQQTPGQGLQFLFEYFSETQRNKGNFPGRFSGRQFSNSRSEMNVSTLELGDSALYLCASSPGYGQGDPETQYFGPGTRLLVL.

The chain combines TRBV29-1 with TRBJ2-2, with 9 positions matching TRBD2. The CDR3 sequence is 16 residues long. With V trimmed by 5 bases and J by 4 bases, 11 bases remained unmatched. Germline CDR1 is SQVTM and CDR2 is ANQGSEA. CDR3 bases: TGCAGCGTTATAGCGGGAGCTCCGGGGGGCACCGGGGAGCTGTTTTTT. This translates into CSVIAGAPGGTGELFF.

The genes are TRBV2 and TRBJ2-7; D might be TRBD2 (6 bases). This CDR3 spans 14 amino acids. Per the germline V gene, CDR1 is SNHLY and CDR2 is FYNNEI. V was clipped by 4 bases and J by 4 bases, with 14 bases between them. The CDR3 bases are TGTGCCAGCAGTGTCGAGGGAGGAGGTTACGAGCAGTACTTC. It specifies CASSVEGGGYEQYF.